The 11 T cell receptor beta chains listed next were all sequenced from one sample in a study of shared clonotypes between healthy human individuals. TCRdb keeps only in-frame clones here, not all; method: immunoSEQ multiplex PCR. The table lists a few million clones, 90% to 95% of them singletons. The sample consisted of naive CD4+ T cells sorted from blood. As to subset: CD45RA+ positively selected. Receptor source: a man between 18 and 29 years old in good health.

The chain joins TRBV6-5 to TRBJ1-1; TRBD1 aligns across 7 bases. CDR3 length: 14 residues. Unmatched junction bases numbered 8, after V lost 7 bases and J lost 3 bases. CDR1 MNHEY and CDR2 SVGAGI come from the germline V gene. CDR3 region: CASTLNRGYTEAFF. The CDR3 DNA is TGTGCCAGCACCTTAAACAGGGGATACACTGAAGCTTTCTTT.

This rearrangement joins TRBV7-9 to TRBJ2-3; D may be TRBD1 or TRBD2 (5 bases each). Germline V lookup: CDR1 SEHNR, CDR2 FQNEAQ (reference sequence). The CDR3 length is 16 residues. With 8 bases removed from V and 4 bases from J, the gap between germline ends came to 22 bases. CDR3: CASLGRLASRSDTQYF. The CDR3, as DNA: TGTGCCAGCTTGGGGCGGCTAGCCTCCCGCTCAGATACGCAGTATTTT.

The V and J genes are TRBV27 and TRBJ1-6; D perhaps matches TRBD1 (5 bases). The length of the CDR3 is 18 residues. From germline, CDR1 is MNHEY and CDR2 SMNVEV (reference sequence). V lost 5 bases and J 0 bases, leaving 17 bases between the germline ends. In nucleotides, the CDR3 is TGTGCCAGCAGTAGGTCTGGGACCCTCAACTCCTATAATTCACCCCTCCACTTT. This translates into CASSRSGTLNSYNSPLHF.

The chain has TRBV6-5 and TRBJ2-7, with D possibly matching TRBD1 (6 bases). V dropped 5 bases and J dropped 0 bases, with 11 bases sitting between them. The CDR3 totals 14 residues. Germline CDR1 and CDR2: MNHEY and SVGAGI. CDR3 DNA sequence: TGTGCCAGCAGTAGGACAGCCACCTCCTACGAGCAGTACTTC. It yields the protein CASSRTATSYEQYF.

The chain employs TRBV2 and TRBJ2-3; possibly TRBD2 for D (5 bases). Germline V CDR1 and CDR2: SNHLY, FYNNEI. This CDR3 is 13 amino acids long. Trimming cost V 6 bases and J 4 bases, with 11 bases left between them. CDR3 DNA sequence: TGTGCCAGCAGGGCAACTAGTGCAGATACGCAGTATTTT. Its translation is CASRATSADTQYF.

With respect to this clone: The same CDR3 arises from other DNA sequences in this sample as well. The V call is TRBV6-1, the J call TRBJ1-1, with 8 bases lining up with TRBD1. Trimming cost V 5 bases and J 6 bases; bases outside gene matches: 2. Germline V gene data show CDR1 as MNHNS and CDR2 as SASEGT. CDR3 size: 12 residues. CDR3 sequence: CASSRQGSEAFF. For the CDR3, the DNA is TGTGCCAGCAGTAGACAGGGGTCTGAAGCTTTCTTT.

The CDR3 region is CASSARETQYF. CDR3 sequence (DNA): TGTGCCAGCAGCGCTCGAGAGACCCAGTACTTC. The gene calls are TRBV9 and TRBJ2-5; D gene unclear. The CDR3 is 11 residues long. The germline gives CDR1 SGDLS, CDR2 YYNGEE. Trimming shortened V by 3 bases and J by 4 bases, and 4 bases separated the two germline ends.

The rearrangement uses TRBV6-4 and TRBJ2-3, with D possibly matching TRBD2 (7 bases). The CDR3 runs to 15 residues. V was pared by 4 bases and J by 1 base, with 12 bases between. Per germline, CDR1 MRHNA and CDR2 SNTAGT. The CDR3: CASSATGGGTDTQYF. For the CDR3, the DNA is TGTGCCAGCAGTGCGACGGGGGGCGGCACAGATACGCAGTATTTT.

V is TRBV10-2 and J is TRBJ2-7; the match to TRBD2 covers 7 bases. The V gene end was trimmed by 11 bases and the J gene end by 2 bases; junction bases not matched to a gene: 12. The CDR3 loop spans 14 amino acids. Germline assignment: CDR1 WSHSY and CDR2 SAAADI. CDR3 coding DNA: TGCGCCGCCCGGGGGGAACTTGTAACCTACGAGCAGTACTTC. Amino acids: CAARGELVTYEQYF.

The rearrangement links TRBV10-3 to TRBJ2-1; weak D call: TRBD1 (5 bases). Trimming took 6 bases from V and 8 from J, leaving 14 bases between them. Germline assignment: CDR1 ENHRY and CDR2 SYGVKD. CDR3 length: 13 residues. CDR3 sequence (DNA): TGTGCCATCAGGGCAGGGAATTTGGATGAGCAGTTCTTC. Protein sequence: CAIRAGNLDEQFF.

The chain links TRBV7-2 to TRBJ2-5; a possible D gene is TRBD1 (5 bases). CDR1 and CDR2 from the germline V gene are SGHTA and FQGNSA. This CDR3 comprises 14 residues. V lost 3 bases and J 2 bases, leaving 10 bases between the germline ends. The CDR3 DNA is TGTGCCAGCAGCTTTGCACAGGAACAAGAGACCCAGTACTTC. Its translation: CASSFAQEQETQYF.